Below, one TCR beta chain is given with its context. What it binds is not known. The sample belongs to a study of PD-1 blockade in classical Hodgkin lymphoma. Findings of the study overall: Reported baseline diversity: healthy donors highest, relapsed/refractory patients lowest.

The assay was immunoSEQ multiplex PCR, and TCRdb's table has in-frame clones only and misses some. This sample carries approximately 25,000 clones, more than 80% of them seen once, and the ten largest clones take less than 0.65%. Germline-derived CDR1 and CDR2 are LNHDA and SQIVND (reference sequence). Trimming stripped 0 bases from V and 5 bases from J, with 25 bases between. This CDR3 is 19 amino acids long. The time point denotes: newly diagnosed, previously untreated cHL patient sample. Researchers report purifying CD4+ T cells from thawed PBMCs by magnetic negative selection. The specimen sequenced was CD4+ T cells from blood. The chain has TRBV19 and TRBJ2-5, with a possible D match to TRBD2 (6 bases). The sequence was obtained from a human donor with classical Hodgkin lymphoma. DNA for the CDR3: TGTGCCAGTAGTATAGATCAACCGACGGGGGAGCAGCTATGGGAGACCCAGTACTTC. It translates to CASSIDQPTGEQLWETQYF.